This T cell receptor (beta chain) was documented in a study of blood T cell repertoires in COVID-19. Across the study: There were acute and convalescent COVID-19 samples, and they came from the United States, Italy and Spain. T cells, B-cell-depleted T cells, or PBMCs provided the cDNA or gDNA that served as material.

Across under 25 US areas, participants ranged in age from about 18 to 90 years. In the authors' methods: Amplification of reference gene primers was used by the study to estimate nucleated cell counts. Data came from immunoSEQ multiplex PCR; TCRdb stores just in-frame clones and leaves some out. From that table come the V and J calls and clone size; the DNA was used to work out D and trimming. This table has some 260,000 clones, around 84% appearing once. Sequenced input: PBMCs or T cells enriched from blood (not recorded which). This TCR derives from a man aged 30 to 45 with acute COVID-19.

The chain's CDR3 is CASSPIGTSGRAGELFF. The CDR3 coding sequence is TGTGCCAGCAGCCCGATTGGGACTAGCGGGAGGGCCGGGGAGCTGTTTTTT. The chain combines TRBV7-3 with TRBJ2-2; 16 bases are shared with TRBD2. V trimming: 5 bases; J trimming: 6 bases; junction bases outside the gene matches: 6. This CDR3 comprises 17 residues. Germline-derived CDR1 and CDR2 are SGHTA and FQGTGA.